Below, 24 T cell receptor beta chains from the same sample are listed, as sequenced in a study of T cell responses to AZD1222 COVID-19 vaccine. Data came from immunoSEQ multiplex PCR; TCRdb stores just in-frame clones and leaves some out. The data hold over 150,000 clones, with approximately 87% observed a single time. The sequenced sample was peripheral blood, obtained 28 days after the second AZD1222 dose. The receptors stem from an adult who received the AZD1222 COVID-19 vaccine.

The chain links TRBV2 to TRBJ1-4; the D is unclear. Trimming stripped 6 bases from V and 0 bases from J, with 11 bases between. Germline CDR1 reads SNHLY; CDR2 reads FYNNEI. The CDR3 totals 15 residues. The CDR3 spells CASSLSHATNEKLFF. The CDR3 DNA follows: TGTGCCAGCAGCTTGTCCCATGCAACTAATGAAAAACTGTTTTTT.

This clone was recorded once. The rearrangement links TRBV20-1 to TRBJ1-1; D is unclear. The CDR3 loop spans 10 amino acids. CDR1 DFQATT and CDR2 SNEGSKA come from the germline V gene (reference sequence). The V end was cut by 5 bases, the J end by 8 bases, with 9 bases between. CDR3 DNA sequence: TGCAGTGCTGGAGCGAACGAAGCTTTCTTT. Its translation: CSAGANEAFF.

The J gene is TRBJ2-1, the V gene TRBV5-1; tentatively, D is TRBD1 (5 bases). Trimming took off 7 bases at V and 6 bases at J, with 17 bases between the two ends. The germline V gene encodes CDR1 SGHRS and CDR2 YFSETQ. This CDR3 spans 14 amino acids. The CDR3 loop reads CASYLLGRSNEQFF. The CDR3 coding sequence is TGCGCCAGCTACCTCTTGGGGCGCTCCAATGAGCAGTTCTTC.

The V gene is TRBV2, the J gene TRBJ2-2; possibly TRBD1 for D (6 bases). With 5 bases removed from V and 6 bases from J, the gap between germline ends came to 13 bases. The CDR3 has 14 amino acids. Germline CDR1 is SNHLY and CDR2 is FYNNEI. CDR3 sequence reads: CASSYRGIAGELFF. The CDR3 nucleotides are TGTGCCAGCAGTTATAGGGGGATAGCCGGGGAGCTGTTTTTT.

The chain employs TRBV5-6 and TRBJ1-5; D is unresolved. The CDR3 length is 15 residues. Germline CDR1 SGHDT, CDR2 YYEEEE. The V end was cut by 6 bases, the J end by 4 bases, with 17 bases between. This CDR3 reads CASTIWPWENQPQHF. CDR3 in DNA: TGTGCCAGCACCATTTGGCCCTGGGAGAATCAGCCCCAGCATTTT.

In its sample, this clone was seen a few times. The CDR3 coding sequence is TGTGCCAGCAGCCCCCTGACTAGCTACAATGAGCAGTTCTTC. Its translation: CASSPLTSYNEQFF. V usage is TRBV7-2 and J usage is TRBJ2-1; a weak D match, TRBD2 (6 bases). This CDR3 region has 14 residues. V lost 5 bases, J lost 3 bases, and 11 bases lay in between. Germline V gene lookup returns CDR1 SGHTA and CDR2 FQGNSA.

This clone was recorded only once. The CDR3 sequence: CASSRIQGAFDEQYF. The CDR3 DNA reads TGTGCCAGCAGCCGGATACAGGGGGCGTTCGACGAGCAGTACTTC. The chain has TRBV11-2 and TRBJ2-7; 9 bases align to TRBD1. Unmatched junction bases numbered 10, after V lost 5 bases and J lost 5 bases. The CDR3 has 15 residues. CDR1 and CDR2 from the germline V gene are SGHAT and FQNNGV.

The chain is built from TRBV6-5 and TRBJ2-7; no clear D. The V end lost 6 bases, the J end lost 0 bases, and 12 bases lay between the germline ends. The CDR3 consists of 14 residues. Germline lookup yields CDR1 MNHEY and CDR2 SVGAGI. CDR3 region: CASSIAASSYEQYF. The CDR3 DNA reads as TGTGCCAGCAGCATCGCCGCTAGCTCCTACGAGCAGTACTTC.

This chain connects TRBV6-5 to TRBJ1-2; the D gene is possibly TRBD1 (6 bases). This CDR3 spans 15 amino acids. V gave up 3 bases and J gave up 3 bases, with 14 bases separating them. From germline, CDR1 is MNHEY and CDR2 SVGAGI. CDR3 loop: CASSYEGRGDYGYTF. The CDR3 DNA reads TGTGCCAGCAGTTATGAAGGCAGGGGCGACTATGGCTACACCTTC.

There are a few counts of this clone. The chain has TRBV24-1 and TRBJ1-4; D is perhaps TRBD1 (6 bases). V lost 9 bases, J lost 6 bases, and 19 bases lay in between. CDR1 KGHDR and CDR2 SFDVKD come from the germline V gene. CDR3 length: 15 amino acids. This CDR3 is CATYTSGGLDEKLFF. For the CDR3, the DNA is TGTGCCACCTATACTTCGGGGGGGCTTGATGAAAAACTGTTTTTT.

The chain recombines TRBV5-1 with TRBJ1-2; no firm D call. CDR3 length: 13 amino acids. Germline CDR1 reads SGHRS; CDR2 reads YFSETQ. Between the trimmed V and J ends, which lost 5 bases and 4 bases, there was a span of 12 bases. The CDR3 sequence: CASRAETRYGYTF. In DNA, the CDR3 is TGCGCCAGCAGGGCAGAGACCCGCTATGGCTACACCTTC.

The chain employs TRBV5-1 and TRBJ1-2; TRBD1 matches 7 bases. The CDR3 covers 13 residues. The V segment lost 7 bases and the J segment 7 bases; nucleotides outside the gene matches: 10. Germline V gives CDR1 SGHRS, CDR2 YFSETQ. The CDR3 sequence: CASGTVLGGGYTF. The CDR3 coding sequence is TGCGCCAGCGGGACAGTCCTAGGGGGTGGCTACACCTTC.

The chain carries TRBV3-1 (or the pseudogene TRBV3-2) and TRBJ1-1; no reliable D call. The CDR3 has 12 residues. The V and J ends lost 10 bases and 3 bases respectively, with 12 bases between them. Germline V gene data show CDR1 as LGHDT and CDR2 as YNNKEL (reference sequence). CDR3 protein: CATQAPDTEAFF. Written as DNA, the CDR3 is TGTGCCACCCAAGCTCCTGACACTGAAGCTTTCTTT.

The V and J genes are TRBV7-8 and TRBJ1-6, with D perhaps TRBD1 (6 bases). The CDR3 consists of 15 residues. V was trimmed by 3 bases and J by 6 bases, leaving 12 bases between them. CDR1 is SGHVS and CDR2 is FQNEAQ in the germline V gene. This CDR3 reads CASSFGGGSNSPLHF. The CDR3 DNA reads TGTGCCAGCAGCTTCGGAGGGGGGTCTAATTCACCCCTCCACTTT.

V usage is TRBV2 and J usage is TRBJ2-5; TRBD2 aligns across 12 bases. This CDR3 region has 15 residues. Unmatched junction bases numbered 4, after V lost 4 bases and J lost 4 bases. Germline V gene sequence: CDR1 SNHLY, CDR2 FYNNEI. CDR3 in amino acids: CASSASGGAGETQYF. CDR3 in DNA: TGTGCCAGCAGTGCTAGCGGGGGGGCTGGAGAGACCCAGTACTTC.

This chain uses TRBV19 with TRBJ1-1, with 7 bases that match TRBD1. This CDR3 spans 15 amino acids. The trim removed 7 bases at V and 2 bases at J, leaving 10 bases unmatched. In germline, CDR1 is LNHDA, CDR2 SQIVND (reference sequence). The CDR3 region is CASNTPGQTNTEAFF. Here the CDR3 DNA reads TGTGCCAGTAACACCCCGGGACAGACTAACACTGAAGCTTTCTTT.

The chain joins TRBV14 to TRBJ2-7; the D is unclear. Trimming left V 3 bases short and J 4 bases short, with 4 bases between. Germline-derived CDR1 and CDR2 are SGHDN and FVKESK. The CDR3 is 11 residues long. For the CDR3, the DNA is TGTGCCAGCAGCCATTATTACGAGCAGTACTTC. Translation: CASSHYYEQYF.

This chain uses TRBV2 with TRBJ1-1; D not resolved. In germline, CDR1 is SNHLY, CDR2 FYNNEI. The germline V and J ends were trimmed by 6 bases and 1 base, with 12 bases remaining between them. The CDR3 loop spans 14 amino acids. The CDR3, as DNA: TGTGCCAGCAGCCCCCGGGATCAGAACACTGAAGCTTTCTTT. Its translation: CASSPRDQNTEAFF.

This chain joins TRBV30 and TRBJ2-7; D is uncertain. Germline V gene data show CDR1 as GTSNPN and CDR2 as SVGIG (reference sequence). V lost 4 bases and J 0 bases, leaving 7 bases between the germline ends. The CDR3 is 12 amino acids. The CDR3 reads CAWMADSYEQYF. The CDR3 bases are TGTGCCTGGATGGCAGACTCCTACGAGCAGTACTTC.

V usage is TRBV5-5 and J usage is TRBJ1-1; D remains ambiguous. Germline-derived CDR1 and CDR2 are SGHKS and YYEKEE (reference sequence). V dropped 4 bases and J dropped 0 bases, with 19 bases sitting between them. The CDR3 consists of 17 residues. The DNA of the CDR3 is TGTGCCAGCAGCCTACTAACAGAGACACTGTTGAACACTGAAGCTTTCTTT. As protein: CASSLLTETLLNTEAFF.

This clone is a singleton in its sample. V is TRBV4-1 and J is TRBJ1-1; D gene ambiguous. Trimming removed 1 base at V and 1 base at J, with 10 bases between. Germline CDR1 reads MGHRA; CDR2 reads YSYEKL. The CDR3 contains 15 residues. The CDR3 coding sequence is TGCGCCAGCAGCCAAGTAGGGCTCACGAACACTGAAGCTTTCTTT. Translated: CASSQVGLTNTEAFF.

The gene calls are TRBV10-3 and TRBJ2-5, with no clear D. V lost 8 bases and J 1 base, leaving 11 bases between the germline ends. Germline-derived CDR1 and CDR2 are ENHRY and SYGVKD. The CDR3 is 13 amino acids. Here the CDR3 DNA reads TGTGCCATCGGTGGTGACGCCCAAGAGACCCAGTACTTC. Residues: CAIGGDAQETQYF.

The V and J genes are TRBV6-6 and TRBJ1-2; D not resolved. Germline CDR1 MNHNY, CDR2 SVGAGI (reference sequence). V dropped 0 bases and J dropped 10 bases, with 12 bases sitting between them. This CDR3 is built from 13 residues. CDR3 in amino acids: CASSYSARADYTF. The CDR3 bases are TGTGCCAGCAGTTACTCGGCGAGGGCCGACTACACCTTC.

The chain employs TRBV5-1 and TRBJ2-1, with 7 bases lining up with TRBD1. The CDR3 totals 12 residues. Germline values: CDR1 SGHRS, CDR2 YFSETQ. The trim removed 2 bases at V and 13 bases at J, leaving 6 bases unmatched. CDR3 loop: CASSLDRARQFF. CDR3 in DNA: TGCGCCAGCAGCTTAGACAGGGCCCGACAGTTCTTC.